The clone carrying this TCR beta chain was seen repeatedly, ten times or more. The sample belongs to a study of T cells after yellow fever vaccination. General study results and limits: Clonotypes appearing in both CD4 and CD8 compartments existed, and their share was small.

One entry per CDR3 protein, called by TCRdb with MiXCR from the 5' RACE reads. The sample records 25,000 to 35,000 distinct CDR3 sequences, roughly 6% being singletons. This CDR3 spans 12 amino acids. Germline V lookup: CDR1 SQVTM, CDR2 ANQGSEA. The germline V and J ends were trimmed by 7 bases and 0 bases, with 6 bases remaining between them. The clonotype originates from a man under 40 who received the YFV17D yellow fever vaccine. The sequenced sample was PBMCs, either bulk or a sorted T-cell subset (CD4+, CD8+, memory, or dextramer-sorted; not recorded which), obtained on the day of the yellow fever booster vaccination. The chain combines TRBV29-1 with TRBJ2-2; TRBD2 might be the D (6 bases). CDR3 sequence: CSGDSNTGELFF. The CDR3 DNA reads TGCAGCGGGGACTCGAACACCGGGGAGCTGTTTTTT.